A selection of T cell receptor beta chains follows, all from one sample in a study of response to subunit inactivated influenza vaccine. Each CDR3 protein gets one entry after TCRdb re-called the RT-PCR reads with MiXCR. Here the sample spans fewer than 700,000 distinct CDR3 sequences, roughly 13% being singletons. The starting material was PBMCs from blood, obtained roughly 47 days after vaccination. The receptors originated from a man in his fifties who received an inactivated influenza vaccine. Each CDR3 is given with its conserved first and last residue. Each record gives: J gene, clone size, CDR3 length, D gene, V gene, CDR3 protein, CDR3 DNA. The D gene is left open where the match is weak. A clone size is listed for some rows: how often the clone was seen (once, few, many), or a class if it is expanded.

>TRBJ2-3|many|16|TRBD2|TRBV10-3
CAISEGTSGSSDTQYF
TGTGCCATCAGTGAAGGGACTAGCGGGAGTTCAGATACGCAGTATTTT
>TRBJ1-1|-|16|-|TRBV24-1
CATSDLSRGWGSEAFF
TGTGCCACCAGTGATTTAAGCCGGGGTTGGGGCTCTGAAGCTTTCTTT
>TRBJ1-2|many|17|TRBD1|TRBV5-6
CASSLAGTGFGSYGYTF
TGTGCCAGCAGCTTAGCCGGGACAGGGTTTGGATCATATGGCTACACCTTC
>TRBJ2-1|-|13|-|TRBV28
CASSVTTYNEQFF
TGTGCCAGCAGCGTGACGACCTACAATGAGCAGTTCTTC
>TRBJ2-7|few|16|-|TRBV7-9
CASSPPSMGPGYEQYF
TGTGCCAGCAGCCCTCCTTCCATGGGGCCCGGCTACGAGCAGTACTTC
>TRBJ2-7|-|14|TRBD1|TRBV18
CASSPRTGGGEQYF
TGTGCCAGCTCACCCAGGACAGGGGGAGGCGAGCAGTACTTC
>TRBJ2-5|few|17|TRBD2|TRBV7-3
CASSTPGPSGSQETQYF
TGTGCCAGCAGCACACCTGGGCCTAGCGGGAGCCAAGAGACCCAGTACTTC
>TRBJ1-4|few|15|TRBD1|TRBV5-1
CASSVLGTGNEKLFF
TGCGCCAGCAGCGTCCTCGGGACAGGAAATGAAAAACTGTTTTTT
>TRBJ2-5|few|14|TRBD1|TRBV20-1
CSAGDRRIQETQYF
TGCAGTGCGGGGGACAGACGAATACAAGAGACCCAGTACTTC
>TRBJ2-5|many|14|-|TRBV12-3/TRBV12-4
CASKQGGGLGTQYF
TGTGCCAGCAAACAGGGTGGGGGCCTTGGGACCCAGTACTTC
>TRBJ1-1|-|15|TRBD1|TRBV4-2
CASSQETGVDVEAFF
TGTGCCAGCAGCCAAGAGACAGGGGTGGATGTTGAAGCTTTCTTT
>TRBJ2-2|many|13|TRBD2|TRBV29-1
CSVDPSGAGELFF
TGCAGCGTTGATCCTAGCGGGGCCGGGGAGCTGTTTTTT
>TRBJ2-3|many|14|-|TRBV20-1
CSAAKLGEADTQYF
TGCAGTGCCGCTAAGCTGGGGGAAGCAGATACGCAGTATTTT
>TRBJ2-3|many|16|TRBD2|TRBV7-4
CASRLPRTSCTDTQYF
TGTGCCAGCAGACTGCCTCGGACTAGCTGCACAGATACGCAGTATTTT
>TRBJ2-2|few|12|-|TRBV30
CAWRVNTGELFF
TGTGCCTGGAGGGTGAACACCGGGGAGCTGTTTTTT
>TRBJ1-2|-|14|TRBD1|TRBV5-1
CASSRDRENYGYTF
TGCGCCAGCAGCCGGGACAGGGAGAACTATGGCTACACCTTC
>TRBJ2-7|-|16|TRBD2|TRBV7-2
CASSSGTSGERHPQYF
TGTGCCAGCAGCTCCGGGACTAGCGGGGAACGTCACCCGCAGTACTTC
>TRBJ1-6|-|13|-|TRBV7-8
CASSAQQDSPLHF
TGTGCCAGCAGCGCCCAACAGGATTCACCCCTCCACTTT
>TRBJ2-1|-|14|TRBD2|TRBV5-1
CASSSPGGGDEQFF
TGCGCCAGCAGCTCCCCGGGCGGGGGGGATGAGCAGTTCTTC
>TRBJ2-1|-|17|-|TRBV2
CASSEMGITSSYNEQFF
TGTGCCAGCAGTGAGATGGGAATTACGAGCTCCTACAATGAGCAGTTCTTC
>TRBJ1-1|few|15|-|TRBV25-1
CASSDQRLAHTEAFF
TGTGCCAGCAGTGACCAACGCCTTGCCCACACTGAAGCTTTCTTT
>TRBJ2-7|few|15|-|TRBV28
CASSSARLTEGEQYF
TGTGCCAGCAGTTCTGCCCGCCTCACGGAGGGCGAGCAGTACTTC
>TRBJ2-7|many|14|TRBD2|TRBV12-3/TRBV12-4
CASSPTSGNYEQYF
TGTGCCAGCAGTCCCACTAGCGGAAACTACGAGCAGTACTTC
>TRBJ1-2|-|12|-|TRBV29-1
CSVESEGYGYTF
TGCAGCGTTGAAAGCGAAGGCTATGGCTACACCTTC
>TRBJ2-3|many|14|-|TRBV29-1
CSASPRLDTDTQYF
TGCAGCGCCTCTCCGCGACTAGACACAGATACGCAGTATTTT
>TRBJ1-1|-|13|TRBD1|TRBV12-3/TRBV12-4
CASSSSEQGEAFF
TGTGCCAGCAGTTCCTCCGAACAGGGGGAAGCTTTCTTT
>TRBJ2-7|-|13|-|TRBV6-6
CASSYSVLYEQYF
TGTGCCAGCAGTTACTCGGTCCTCTACGAGCAGTACTTC
>TRBJ2-7|-|14|-|TRBV7-2
CASSRGLSVYEQYF
TGTGCCAGCAGCAGGGGACTTTCCGTCTACGAGCAGTACTTC
>TRBJ2-7|-|15|TRBD1|TRBV5-1
CASSLGQGIIYEQYF
TGCGCCAGCAGCCTCGGACAGGGGATAATTTACGAGCAGTACTTC